Sequencing of this T cell receptor beta chain was carried out in a study of cytomegalovirus exposure and HLA in healthy donors. The table lists this clone with a few counts. Its antigen remains unknown. Although they were nominally healthy when sampled, donors likely had unrecorded immune exposures. Losses at the gene ends were 4 bases for V and 5 bases for J; bases not matched to a gene: 7. The germline V gene has CDR1 SGDLS and CDR2 YYNGEE. The CDR3 extends over 14 amino acids. Study conclusions and caveats: Productive status was seen about 90% or about 30% of the time for most TCR beta V segments in an earlier analysis. V- and J-gene trimming in TCR beta was tied to a missense DCLRE1C variant by an analysis performed later. Per a later analysis, HLA-associated TCR beta chains showed more clonal expansion than other, equally common TCR beta chains.

Use of 60 Vbeta and 13 Jbeta primers characterized the PCR. Assay: immunoSEQ multiplex PCR; the TCRdb copy retains only in-frame clones and omits some. The sample lists approximately 150,000 clones, around 73% seen once, with 2.5% to 3% in the top ten. The sample consisted of PBMCs. This TCR came from a female donor in good health and CMV-seronegative. The chain recombines TRBV9 with TRBJ2-3, with 7 bases identical to TRBD1. CDR3 in amino acids: CASSIRQGGDTQYF. CDR3 sequence (DNA): TGTGCCAGCAGCATTCGACAGGGCGGAGATACGCAGTATTTT.